This TCR beta chain was recorded in a study of T cell changes during pregnancy in multiple sclerosis. The repertoire was sequenced with immunoSEQ multiplex PCR; TCRdb's copy has only in-frame clones and lacks some. The top ten clones hold about 15% of a sample with about 24,000 clones, 85% of them seen once. The germline gives CDR1 SGHAT, CDR2 FQNNGV. V lost 2 bases to trimming and J lost 2 bases, with 9 bases between them. This CDR3 is built from 14 residues. V and J are TRBV11-2 and TRBJ2-5; no definite D call. The sample here was CD8+ T cells from peripheral blood mononuclear cells, taken in the first trimester of pregnancy. The TCR sequence derives from a female donor in good health, enrolled as a control in a pregnancy study. CDR3 amino acids: CASSLRWAQETQYF. Here the CDR3 DNA reads TGTGCCAGCAGCTTAAGGTGGGCACAAGAGACCCAGTACTTC.